The rows below give T cell receptor beta chains drawn from one sample of a study of cytomegalovirus exposure and HLA in healthy donors. The table came from immunoSEQ multiplex PCR; TCRdb's copy has only in-frame clones and leaves some out. The sample lists approximately 190,000 clones; 60% to 80% were seen once. Sequenced: PBMCs. These receptors were taken from a woman aged 25 to 39 in good health and CMV-seropositive. Each CDR3 is given with its conserved first and last residue. D genes are given only for firm matches. Expanded clones get a size class; other rows say once, few or many, or leave the size out.

.	TRBV7-2	.	TRBJ2-1	CASRPDRSTYNEQFF	TGTGCCAGCAGACCCGACAGGTCAACCTACAATGAGCAGTTCTTC
TRBD1	TRBV5-1	.	TRBJ1-2	CASSLEDRDGYTF	TGCGCCAGCAGCTTGGAGGACAGGGATGGCTACACCTTC
TRBD2	TRBV5-1	.	TRBJ2-3	CASSSGVTDTQYF	TGCGCCAGCAGTAGCGGGGTCACAGATACGCAGTATTTT
TRBD1	TRBV10-1	few	TRBJ1-4	CASRPGGLGEKLFF	TGCGCCAGCAGACCAGGGGGCTTGGGTGAAAAACTGTTTTTT
TRBD1	TRBV6-5	.	TRBJ1-2	CASSRTGRGYGYTF	TGTGCCAGCAGTCGGACAGGGCGGGGCTATGGCTACACCTTC
TRBD1	TRBV11-2	.	TRBJ1-1	CASSLRTGLEAFF	TGTGCCAGCAGCCTCCGGACAGGTCTTGAAGCTTTCTTT
TRBD1	TRBV6-5	.	TRBJ1-2	CASSYSQGALYGYTF	TGTGCCAGCAGTTACTCCCAGGGGGCACTCTATGGCTACACCTTC
.	TRBV2	.	TRBJ2-3	CASSLDGTDTQYF	TGTGCCAGCAGTTTAGACGGGACAGATACGCAGTATTTT
.	TRBV7-9	.	TRBJ2-2	CASSYRQVDGELFF	TGTGCCAGCAGCTACCGACAGGTCGACGGGGAGCTGTTTTTT
TRBD1	TRBV7-7	once	TRBJ2-5	CASSLVAGGRETQYF	TGTGCCAGCAGCTTAGTGGCAGGGGGTCGGGAGACCCAGTACTTC
TRBD2	TRBV27	.	TRBJ2-7	CASSLGAGGTYEQYF	TGTGCCAGCAGTTTAGGCGCGGGAGGCACCTACGAGCAGTACTTC
TRBD2	TRBV7-9	.	TRBJ2-1	CASRNGLADTYNEQFF	TGTGCCAGCAGAAACGGACTAGCGGATACCTACAATGAGCAGTTCTTC
TRBD2	TRBV29-1	.	TRBJ2-1	CSVKMDGGNEQFF	TGCAGCGTGAAGATGGACGGGGGGAATGAGCAGTTCTTC
.	TRBV19	.	TRBJ2-7	CASSLGGQVEYYEQYF	TGTGCCAGTAGCTTGGGGGGGCAGGTAGAATACTACGAGCAGTACTTC